This T cell receptor (beta chain) was sequenced in a study of T cell responses to AZD1222 COVID-19 vaccine. This CDR3 contains 11 residues. Germline values: CDR1 SGHNT, CDR2 YYREEE (reference sequence). Trimming shortened V by 3 bases and J by 4 bases, and 4 bases separated the two germline ends. Overall study findings and caveats: Mostly white British, mostly female donors; authors suggested clonal diversity may be underestimated.

Repertoires were generated with immunoSEQ multiplex PCR, while TCRdb's copy carries only in-frame clones and drops some. The table shows about 100,000 clones, with 80% to 90% occurring only once. Of note for this clone: The antigen is not known.

The rearrangement joins TRBV5-4 to TRBJ1-1; D is undetermined. Source: peripheral blood, taken on day 0 of AZD1222 vaccination. The TCR originated in an adult in good health. For the CDR3, the DNA is TGTGCCAGCAGCTCATCCACTGAAGCTTTCTTT. It yields the protein CASSSSTEAFF.